The 10 T cell receptor beta chains in this list originate from one sample, sequenced in a study of radiation and T cells in renal cell carcinoma. Time point reported: blood 4 weeks post-SBRT, at nephrectomy. As to treatment: 15 Gy SBRT to primary tumor, nephrectomy 4 weeks later. Sequenced by immunoSEQ multiplex PCR; TCRdb stores in-frame clones only, minus some. The top ten clones hold around 7.7% of a sample with some 97,000 clones, around 80% of them seen once. The specimen was blood, collected from a patient whose treatment included radiotherapy and nephrectomy. The receptors were gathered from a man aged 55-75 years with renal cell carcinoma.

This chain joins TRBV6-5 and TRBJ1-5; D perhaps matches TRBD1 (6 bases). Germline V gene lookup returns CDR1 MNHEY and CDR2 SVGAGI. V was shortened by 6 bases and J by 3 bases, with 9 bases between the two germline ends. This CDR3 has 13 amino acids. CDR3: CASSWTVNQPQHF. As DNA, the CDR3 is TGTGCCAGCAGCTGGACAGTCAATCAGCCCCAGCATTTT.

V usage is TRBV6-1 and J usage is TRBJ2-2; D not resolved. CDR1 MNHNS and CDR2 SASEGT come from the germline V gene. This CDR3 has 13 amino acids. Trimming cost V 2 bases and J 7 bases, with 8 bases left between them. The CDR3 sequence is CASSELSFGELFF. The CDR3 DNA reads as TGTGCCAGCAGTGAACTCAGCTTCGGGGAGCTGTTTTTT.

The genes are TRBV4-3 and TRBJ2-3; 9 nucleotides match TRBD2. V shed 0 bases, J shed 2 bases, and the junction held 3 bases outside the gene matches. The CDR3 sequence is 16 residues long. Germline V gene data show CDR1 as LGHNA and CDR2 as YSLEER. CDR3 amino acids: CASSQEVAGATDTQYF. CDR3 bases: TGCGCCAGCAGCCAAGAGGTAGCGGGAGCCACAGATACGCAGTATTTT.

This chain uses TRBV7-6 with TRBJ2-3; D remains unclear. Germline V gives CDR1 SGHVS, CDR2 FNYEAQ. The CDR3 is 15 amino acids. Deletions cut 3 bases from V and 7 bases from J, with 17 bases between. The CDR3 sequence: CASSFSIGTSNTQYF. In DNA, the CDR3 is TGTGCCAGCAGCTTTAGTATAGGTACCTCAAATACGCAGTATTTT. Variable domain in full (rest from reference TRBV7-6 and TRBJ2-3): GAGVSQSPRYKVTKRGQDVALRCDPISGHVSLYWYRQALGQGPEFLTYFNYEAQQDKSGLPNDRFSAERPEGSISTLTIQRTEQRDSAMYRCASSFSIGTSNTQYFGPGTRLTVL.

The rearrangement uses TRBV19 and TRBJ2-7; D possibly corresponds to TRBD1 (6 bases). Germline CDR1 LNHDA, CDR2 SQIVND (reference sequence). The CDR3 is 14 residues long. Trimming took 5 bases from V and 2 from J, leaving 13 bases between them. The CDR3 DNA reads TGTGCCAGTAGTGAACAGGGCCATACCTACGAGCAGTACTTC. Its translation: CASSEQGHTYEQYF.

This clone has only one observation. The V gene is TRBV6-1, the J gene TRBJ2-7, with D possibly being TRBD2 (7 bases). Trimming pared 4 bases from V and 3 bases from J, leaving 13 bases between. Per germline, CDR1 MNHNS and CDR2 SASEGT. This CDR3 contains 14 residues. The CDR3 is CASSVGGDYYEQYF. In DNA, the CDR3 is TGTGCCAGCAGTGTAGGGGGGGACTACTACGAGCAGTACTTC.

V usage is TRBV4-2 and J usage is TRBJ2-7; 12 positions agree with TRBD2. From germline, CDR1 is LGHNA and CDR2 YNFKEQ. V lost 2 bases and J lost 1; bases outside the gene matches: 6. The CDR3 consists of 17 residues. CDR3 in amino acids: CASSQRGLAGRSYEQYF. CDR3 nucleotide sequence: TGTGCCAGCAGCCAACGGGGACTAGCGGGCCGTTCCTACGAGCAGTACTTC.

This clone was picked up a small number of times. This chain uses TRBV9 with TRBJ1-1; D unresolved. The CDR3 is 15 amino acids. Trimming took 3 bases from V and 0 from J, leaving 12 bases between them. In germline, CDR1 is SGDLS, CDR2 YYNGEE. The CDR3 nucleotides read TGTGCCAGCAGCGCTCTAACCACCATGAACACTGAAGCTTTCTTT. Residues: CASSALTTMNTEAFF.

The rearrangement joins TRBV11-2 to TRBJ1-5; the D is unclear. This CDR3 spans 12 amino acids. The ends were cut back, 1 base at V and 7 bases at J, with 5 bases in the middle. Germline V gene sequence: CDR1 SGHAT, CDR2 FQNNGV. CDR3 sequence: CASSLVGQPQHF. The CDR3 DNA follows: TGTGCCAGCAGCTTAGTCGGGCAGCCCCAGCATTTT.

The chain combines TRBV5-1 with TRBJ2-3; 7 bases are a match to TRBD2. CDR3 size: 16 residues. The trim removed 3 bases at V and 0 bases at J, leaving 7 bases unmatched. Germline loops: CDR1 SGHRS, CDR2 YFSETQ. DNA of the CDR3: TGCGCCAGCAGCTATCGCTTAGCGGGTAGCACAGATACGCAGTATTTT. Its translation: CASSYRLAGSTDTQYF.